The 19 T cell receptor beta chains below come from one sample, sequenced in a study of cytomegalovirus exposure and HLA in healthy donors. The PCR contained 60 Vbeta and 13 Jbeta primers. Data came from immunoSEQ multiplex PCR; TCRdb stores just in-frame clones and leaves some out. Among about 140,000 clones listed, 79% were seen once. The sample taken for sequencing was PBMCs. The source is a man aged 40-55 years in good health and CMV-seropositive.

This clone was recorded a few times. CDR3 in amino acids: CASSQDQDRGLSEQYF. In DNA, the CDR3 is TGCGCCAGCAGCCAAGATCAGGACAGGGGGCTAAGCGAGCAGTACTTC. The rearrangement uses TRBV4-1 and TRBJ2-7; 11 bases are shared with TRBD1. The CDR3 totals 16 residues. V shed 0 bases and J 6 bases; nucleotides not matched to a gene: 7. Germline lookup yields CDR1 MGHRA and CDR2 YSYEKL.

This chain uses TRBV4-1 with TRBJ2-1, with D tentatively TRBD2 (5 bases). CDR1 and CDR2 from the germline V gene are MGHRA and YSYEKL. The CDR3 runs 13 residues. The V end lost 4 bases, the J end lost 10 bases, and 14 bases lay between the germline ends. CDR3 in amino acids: CASSRPRGEEQFF. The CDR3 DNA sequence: TGCGCCAGCAGCCGCCCCCGGGGTGAGGAGCAGTTCTTC.

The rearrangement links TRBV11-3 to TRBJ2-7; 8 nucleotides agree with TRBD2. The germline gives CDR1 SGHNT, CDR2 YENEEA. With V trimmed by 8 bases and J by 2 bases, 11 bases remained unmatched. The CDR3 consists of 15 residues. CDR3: CASPIHPSGPYEQYF. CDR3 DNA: TGTGCCAGCCCGATTCACCCTAGCGGGCCCTACGAGCAGTACTTC.

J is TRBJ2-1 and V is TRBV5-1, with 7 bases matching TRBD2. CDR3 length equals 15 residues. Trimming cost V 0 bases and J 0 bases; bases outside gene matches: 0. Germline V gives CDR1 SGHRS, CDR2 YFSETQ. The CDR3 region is CASSLGGSSYNEQFF. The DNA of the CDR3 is TGCGCCAGCAGCTTGGGCGGGAGCTCCTACAATGAGCAGTTCTTC.

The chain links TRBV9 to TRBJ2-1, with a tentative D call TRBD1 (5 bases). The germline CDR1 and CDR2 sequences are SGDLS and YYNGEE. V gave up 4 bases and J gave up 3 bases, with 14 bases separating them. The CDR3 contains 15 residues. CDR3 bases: TGTGCCAGCAGCAAATCTGGGGCGGTCTACAATGAGCAGTTCTTC. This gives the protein CASSKSGAVYNEQFF. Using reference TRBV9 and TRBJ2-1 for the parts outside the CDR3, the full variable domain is DSGVTQTPKHLITATGQRVTLRCSPRSGDLSVYWYQQSLDQGLQFLIQYYNGEERAKGNILERFSAQQFPDLHSELNLSSLELGDSALYFCASSKSGAVYNEQFFGPGTRLTVL.

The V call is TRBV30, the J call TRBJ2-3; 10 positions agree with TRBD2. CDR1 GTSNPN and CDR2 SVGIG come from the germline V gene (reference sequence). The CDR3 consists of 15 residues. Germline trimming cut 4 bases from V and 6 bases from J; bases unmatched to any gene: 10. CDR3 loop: CAWKVGLAGVDTQYF. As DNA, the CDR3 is TGTGCCTGGAAAGTGGGCCTAGCGGGAGTTGATACGCAGTATTTT.

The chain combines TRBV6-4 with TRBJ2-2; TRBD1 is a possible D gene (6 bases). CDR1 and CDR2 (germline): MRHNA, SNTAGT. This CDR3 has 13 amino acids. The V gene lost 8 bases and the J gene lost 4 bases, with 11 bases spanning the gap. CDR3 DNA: TGTGCCAGCGGACAGCTCGGCACCGGGGAGCTGTTTTTT. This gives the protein CASGQLGTGELFF.

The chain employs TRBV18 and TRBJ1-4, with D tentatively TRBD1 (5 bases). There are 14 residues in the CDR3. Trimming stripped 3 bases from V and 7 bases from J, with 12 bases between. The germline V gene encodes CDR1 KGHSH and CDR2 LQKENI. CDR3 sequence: CASSPGGVVEKLFF. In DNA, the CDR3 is TGTGCCAGCTCACCGGGAGGGGTTGTTGAAAAACTGTTTTTT.

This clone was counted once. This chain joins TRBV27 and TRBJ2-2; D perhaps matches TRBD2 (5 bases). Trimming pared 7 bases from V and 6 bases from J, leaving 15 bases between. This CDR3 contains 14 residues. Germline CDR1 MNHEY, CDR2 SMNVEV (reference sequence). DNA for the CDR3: TGTGCCAGCACAGGAGGCGGATACGCCGGGGAGCTGTTTTTT. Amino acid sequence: CASTGGGYAGELFF.

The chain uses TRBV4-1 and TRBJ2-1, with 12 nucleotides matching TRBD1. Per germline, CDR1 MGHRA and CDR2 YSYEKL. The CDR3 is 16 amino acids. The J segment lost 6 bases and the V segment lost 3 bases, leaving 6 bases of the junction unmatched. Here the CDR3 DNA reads TGCGCCAGCAGCCAGGCTGGGACAGGGGGCCTCAATGAGCAGTTCTTC. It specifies CASSQAGTGGLNEQFF.

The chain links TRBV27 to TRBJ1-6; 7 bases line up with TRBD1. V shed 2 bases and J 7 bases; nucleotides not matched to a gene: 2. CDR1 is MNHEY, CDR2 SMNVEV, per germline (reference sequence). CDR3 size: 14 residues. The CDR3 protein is CASSLRGQNSPLHF. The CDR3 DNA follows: TGTGCCAGCAGTTTAAGGGGGCAGAATTCACCCCTCCACTTT.

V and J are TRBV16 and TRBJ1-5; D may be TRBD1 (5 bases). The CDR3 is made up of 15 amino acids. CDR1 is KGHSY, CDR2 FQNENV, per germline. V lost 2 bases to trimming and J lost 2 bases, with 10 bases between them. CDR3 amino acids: CASSQGTWGNQPQHF. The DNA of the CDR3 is TGTGCCAGCAGCCAAGGGACTTGGGGCAATCAGCCCCAGCATTTT.

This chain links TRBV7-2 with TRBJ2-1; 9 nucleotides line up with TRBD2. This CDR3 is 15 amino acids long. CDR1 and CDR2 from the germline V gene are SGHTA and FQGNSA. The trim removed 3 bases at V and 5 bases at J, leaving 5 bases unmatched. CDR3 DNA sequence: TGTGCCAGCAGCTTGAATCCTAGCGGGAACAATGAGCAGTTCTTC. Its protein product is CASSLNPSGNNEQFF. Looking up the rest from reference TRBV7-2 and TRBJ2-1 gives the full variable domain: GAGVSQSPSNKVTEKGKDVELRCDPISGHTALYWYRQSLGQGLEFLIYFQGNSAPDKSGLPSDRFSAERTGGSVSTLTIQRTQQEDSAVYLCASSLNPSGNNEQFFGPGTRLTVL.

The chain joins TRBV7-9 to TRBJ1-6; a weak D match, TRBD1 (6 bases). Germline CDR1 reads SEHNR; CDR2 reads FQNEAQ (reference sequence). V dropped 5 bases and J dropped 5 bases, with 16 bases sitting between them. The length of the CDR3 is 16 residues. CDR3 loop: CASSGIQGADNSPLHF. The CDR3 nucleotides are TGTGCCAGCAGCGGGATACAGGGTGCGGATAATTCACCCCTCCACTTT.

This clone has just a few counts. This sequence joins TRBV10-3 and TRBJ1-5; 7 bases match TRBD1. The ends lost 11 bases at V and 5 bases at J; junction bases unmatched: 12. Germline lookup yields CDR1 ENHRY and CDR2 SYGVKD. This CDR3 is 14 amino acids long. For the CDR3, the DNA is TGTGCCGCCGGACAGGACCTCCGACATCAGCCCCAGCATTTT. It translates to CAAGQDLRHQPQHF.

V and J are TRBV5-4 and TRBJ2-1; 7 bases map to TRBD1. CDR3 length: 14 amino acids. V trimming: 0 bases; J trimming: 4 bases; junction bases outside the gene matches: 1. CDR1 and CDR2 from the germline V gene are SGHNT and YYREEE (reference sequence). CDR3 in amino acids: CASSLDRGYNEQFF. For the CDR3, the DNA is TGTGCCAGCAGCTTGGACAGGGGATACAATGAGCAGTTCTTC.

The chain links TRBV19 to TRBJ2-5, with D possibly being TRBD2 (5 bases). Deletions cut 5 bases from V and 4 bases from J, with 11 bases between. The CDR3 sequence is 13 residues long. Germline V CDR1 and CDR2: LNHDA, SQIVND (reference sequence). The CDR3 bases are TGTGCCAGTAGTCCCCGCCGGGGAGAGACCCAGTACTTC. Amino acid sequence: CASSPRRGETQYF.

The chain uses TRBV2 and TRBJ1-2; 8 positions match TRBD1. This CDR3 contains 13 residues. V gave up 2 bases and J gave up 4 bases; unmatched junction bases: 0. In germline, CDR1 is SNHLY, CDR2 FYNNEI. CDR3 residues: CASSEQGAYGYTF. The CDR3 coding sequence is TGTGCCAGCAGTGAACAGGGGGCCTATGGCTACACCTTC. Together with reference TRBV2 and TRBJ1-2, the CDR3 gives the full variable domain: EPEVTQTPSHQVTQMGQEVILRCVPISNHLYFYWYRQILGQKVEFLVSFYNNEISEKSEIFDDQFSVERPDGSNFTLKIRSTKLEDSAMYFCASSEQGAYGYTFGSGTRLTVV.

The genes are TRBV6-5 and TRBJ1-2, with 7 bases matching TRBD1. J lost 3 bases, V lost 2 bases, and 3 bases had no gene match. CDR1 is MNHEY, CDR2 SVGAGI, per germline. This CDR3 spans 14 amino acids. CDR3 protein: CASSYQGGHYGYTF. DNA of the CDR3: TGTGCCAGCAGTTACCAGGGGGGCCACTATGGCTACACCTTC.